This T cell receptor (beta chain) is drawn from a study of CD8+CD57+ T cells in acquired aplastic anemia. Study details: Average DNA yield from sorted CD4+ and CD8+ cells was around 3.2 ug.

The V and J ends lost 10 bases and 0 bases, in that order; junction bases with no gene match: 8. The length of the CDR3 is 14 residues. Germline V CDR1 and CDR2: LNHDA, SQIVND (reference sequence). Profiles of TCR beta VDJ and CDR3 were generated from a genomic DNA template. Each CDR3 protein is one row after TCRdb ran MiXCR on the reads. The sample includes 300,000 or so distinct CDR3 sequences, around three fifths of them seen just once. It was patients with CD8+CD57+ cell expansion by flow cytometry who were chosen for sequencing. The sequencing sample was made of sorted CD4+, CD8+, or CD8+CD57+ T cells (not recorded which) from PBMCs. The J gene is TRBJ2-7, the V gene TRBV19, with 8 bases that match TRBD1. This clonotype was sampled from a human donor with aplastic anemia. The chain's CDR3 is CATIRTGSSYEQYF. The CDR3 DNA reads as TGTGCCACCATTCGGACAGGGAGCTCCTACGAGCAGTACTTC. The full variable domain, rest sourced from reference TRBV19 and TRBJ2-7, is DGGITQSPKYLFRKEGQNVTLSCEQNLNHDAMYWYRQDPGQGLRLIYYSQIVNDFQKGDIAEGYSVSREKKESFPLTVTSAQKNPTAFYLCATIRTGSSYEQYFGPGTRLTVT.